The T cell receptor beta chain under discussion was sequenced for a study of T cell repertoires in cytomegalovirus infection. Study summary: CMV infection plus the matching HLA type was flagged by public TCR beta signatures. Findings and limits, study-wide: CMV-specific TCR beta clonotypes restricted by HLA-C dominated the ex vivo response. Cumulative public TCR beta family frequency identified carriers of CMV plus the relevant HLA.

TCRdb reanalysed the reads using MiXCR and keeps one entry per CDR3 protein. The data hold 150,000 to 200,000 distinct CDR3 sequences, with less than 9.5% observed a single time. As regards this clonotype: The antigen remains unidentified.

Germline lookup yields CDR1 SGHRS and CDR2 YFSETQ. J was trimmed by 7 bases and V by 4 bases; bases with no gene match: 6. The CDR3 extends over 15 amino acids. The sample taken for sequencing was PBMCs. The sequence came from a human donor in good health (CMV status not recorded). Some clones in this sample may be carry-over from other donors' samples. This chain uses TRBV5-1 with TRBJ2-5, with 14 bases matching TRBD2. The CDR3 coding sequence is TGCGCCAGCAGCCTGGGACTAGCGGGAGAAGGGACCCAGTACTTC. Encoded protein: CASSLGLAGEGTQYF.